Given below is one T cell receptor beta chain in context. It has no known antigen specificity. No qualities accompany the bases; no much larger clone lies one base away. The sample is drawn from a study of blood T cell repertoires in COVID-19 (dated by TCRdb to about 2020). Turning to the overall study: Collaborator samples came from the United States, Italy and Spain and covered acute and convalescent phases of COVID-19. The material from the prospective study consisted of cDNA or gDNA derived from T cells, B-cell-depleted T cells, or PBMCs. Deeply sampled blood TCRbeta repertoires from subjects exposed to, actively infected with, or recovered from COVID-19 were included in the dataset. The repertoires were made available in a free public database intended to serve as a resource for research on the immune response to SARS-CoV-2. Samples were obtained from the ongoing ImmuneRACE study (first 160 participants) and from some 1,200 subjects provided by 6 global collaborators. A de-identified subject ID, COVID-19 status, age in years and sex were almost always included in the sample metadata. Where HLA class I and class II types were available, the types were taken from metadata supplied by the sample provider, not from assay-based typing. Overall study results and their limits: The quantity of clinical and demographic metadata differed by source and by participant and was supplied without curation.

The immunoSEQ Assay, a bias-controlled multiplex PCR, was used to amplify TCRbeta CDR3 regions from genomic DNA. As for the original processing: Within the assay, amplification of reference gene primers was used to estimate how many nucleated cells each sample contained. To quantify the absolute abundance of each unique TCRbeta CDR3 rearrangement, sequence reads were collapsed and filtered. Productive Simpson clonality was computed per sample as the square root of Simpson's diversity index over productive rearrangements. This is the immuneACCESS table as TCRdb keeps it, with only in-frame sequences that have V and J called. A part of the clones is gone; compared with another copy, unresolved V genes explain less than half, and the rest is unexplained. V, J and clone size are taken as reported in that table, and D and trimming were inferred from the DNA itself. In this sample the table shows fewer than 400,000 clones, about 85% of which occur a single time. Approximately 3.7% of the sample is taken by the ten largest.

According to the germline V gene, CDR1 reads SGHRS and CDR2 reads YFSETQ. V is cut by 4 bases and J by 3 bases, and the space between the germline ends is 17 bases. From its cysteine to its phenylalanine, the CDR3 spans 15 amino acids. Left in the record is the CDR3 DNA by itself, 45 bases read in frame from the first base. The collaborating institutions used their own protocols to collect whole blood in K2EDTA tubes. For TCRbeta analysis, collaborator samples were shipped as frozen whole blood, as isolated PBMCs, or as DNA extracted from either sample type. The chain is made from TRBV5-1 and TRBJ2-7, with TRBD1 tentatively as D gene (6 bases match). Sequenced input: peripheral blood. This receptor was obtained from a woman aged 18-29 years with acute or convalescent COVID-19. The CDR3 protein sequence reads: CASSPGRTEVYEQYF. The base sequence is TGCGCCAGCAGCCCGGGCCGGACAGAGGTCTACGAGCAGTACTTC.